The 21 T cell receptor beta chains presented below share a single source sample, sequenced in a study of Graves' ophthalmopathy and Graves' hyperthyroidism. RNA transcripts provided the template for amplifying TCR beta CDR3 regions. RT-PCR with HTBI primers came first, then second-round multiplex PCR. Via MiXCR, TCRdb re-called the multiplex PCR reads, giving one row per CDR3 protein. The sample includes over a million distinct CDR3 sequences, about 40% seen only once; the top ten take 11%. The sample was peripheral blood or thyroid tissue (not recorded which). The receptor set was obtained from an adult man with Graves' hyperthyroidism.

This clonotype was seen at least ten times. This chain links TRBV29-1 with TRBJ2-5; 7 nucleotides agree with TRBD1. This CDR3 contains 14 residues. Trimming at V came to 2 bases and at J to 4 bases, leaving 7 bases not matched to a gene. Germline V CDR1 and CDR2: SQVTM, ANQGSEA. The DNA of the CDR3 is TGCAGCGTTGAACGAAGAGACAGGGCAGAGACCCAGTACTTC. Protein sequence: CSVERRDRAETQYF. The full variable domain, completed using reference TRBV29-1 and TRBJ2-5, is SAVISQKPSRDICQRGTSLTIQCQVDSQVTMMFWYRQQPGQSLTLIATANQGSEATYESGFVIDKFPISRPNLTFSTLTVSNMSPEDSSIYLCSVERRDRAETQYFGPGTRLLVL.

This clonotype was seen repeatedly, ten times or more. The V gene is TRBV13, the J gene TRBJ2-6; D is uncertain. Germline CDR1 PRHDT, CDR2 FYEKMQ (reference sequence). With 5 bases removed from V and 0 bases from J, the gap between germline ends came to 8 bases. This CDR3 spans 15 amino acids. CDR3 DNA: TGTGCCAGCAGCCGGACCAACTCTGGGGCCAACGTCCTGACTTTC. Translating gives CASSRTNSGANVLTF.

This clonotype was observed a handful of times. The J gene is TRBJ1-1, the V gene TRBV28, with TRBD1 matching over 8 bases. The CDR3 has 13 amino acids. Germline CDR1 and CDR2: MDHEN and SYDVKM. The J segment lost 1 base and the V segment lost 11 bases, leaving 6 bases of the junction unmatched. CDR3 sequence (DNA): TGTGCCGGGAGGGACAGGCGGAACACTGAAGCTTTCTTT. Its translation: CAGRDRRNTEAFF.

The chain employs TRBV29-1 and TRBJ2-7; D unresolved. The CDR3 runs 14 residues. V was shortened by 4 bases and J by 0 bases, with 13 bases between the two germline ends. CDR1 and CDR2 from the germline V gene are SQVTM and ANQGSEA. The CDR3 sequence is CSVGKSSVSYEQYF. The CDR3 nucleotides are TGCAGCGTTGGGAAGAGCTCAGTCTCCTACGAGCAGTACTTC.

The table lists this clonotype with many counts. This chain joins TRBV20-1 and TRBJ1-1; TRBD1 matches at 7 bases. Trimming at V came to 7 bases and at J to 0 bases, leaving 11 bases not matched to a gene. The CDR3 loop spans 15 amino acids. CDR1 and CDR2 (germline): DFQATT, SNEGSKA (reference sequence). CDR3 sequence: CSVGRTGIMNTEAFF. The CDR3 coding sequence is TGCAGTGTCGGGAGGACAGGCATCATGAACACTGAAGCTTTCTTT.

As regards this clonotype: A clone one base away is much larger, so this may be a read error. The chain employs TRBV7-9 and TRBJ1-6, with D hard to call. The V and J ends lost 7 bases and 8 bases respectively, with 18 bases between them. The CDR3 is 15 residues long. The germline V gene encodes CDR1 SEHNR and CDR2 FQNEAQ (reference sequence). DNA of the CDR3: TGTGCCAGCAACCTGGGCAGGCAGCTCGATTCACCCCTCCACTTT. It is translated as CASNLGRQLDSPLHF.

This clonotype was seen at least ten times. This rearrangement joins TRBV20-1 to TRBJ2-5; D is unclear. Trimming pared 3 bases from V and 5 bases from J, leaving 13 bases between. Germline values: CDR1 DFQATT, CDR2 SNEGSKA (reference sequence). This CDR3 contains 13 residues. The CDR3 nucleotides read TGCAGTGCTAGTCGCGACACCGGGGAGACCCAGTACTTC. Its protein is CSASRDTGETQYF.

Ten or more counts support this clonotype. This rearrangement joins TRBV19 to TRBJ2-7; unclear D gene. CDR3 length: 13 amino acids. V dropped 5 bases and J dropped 0 bases, with 8 bases sitting between them. Germline V gives CDR1 LNHDA, CDR2 SQIVND (reference sequence). The CDR3 region has the DNA TGTGCCAGTAGTGCCTCTTTCTCCTACGAGCAGTACTTC. Translated, it gives CASSASFSYEQYF.

This clonotype was counted only a few times. The chain is built from TRBV7-9 and TRBJ1-5; 7 nucleotides align to TRBD1. V dropped 6 bases and J dropped 3; count of bases not matched to a gene: 5. The germline CDR1 and CDR2 sequences are SEHNR and FQNEAQ (reference sequence). The CDR3 is 14 residues long. The CDR3 DNA reads TGTGCCAGCAGTTTCGACAGGGCCAATCAGCCCCAGCATTTT. Translated, it gives CASSFDRANQPQHF.

This clonotype was counted only a few times. The rearrangement uses TRBV5-5 and TRBJ2-5; 7 bases line up with TRBD1. V shed 5 bases, J shed 2 bases, and the junction held 6 bases outside the gene matches. Germline V gene sequence: CDR1 SGHKS, CDR2 YYEKEE (reference sequence). The CDR3 totals 14 residues. The CDR3 DNA follows: TGTGCCAGCAGGACGACAGGGCTACAAGAGACCCAGTACTTC. It yields the protein CASRTTGLQETQYF.

V is TRBV4-3 and J is TRBJ2-5; 10 bases fit TRBD1. Germline V gene data show CDR1 as LGHNA and CDR2 as YSLEER. J was trimmed by 5 bases and V by 1 base; bases with no gene match: 7. The CDR3 consists of 16 residues. In DNA, the CDR3 is TGCGCCAGCAGCCAAGGGGGACAGGGGCTGGGGGAGACCCAGTACTTC. Amino acids: CASSQGGQGLGETQYF.

This CDR3 reads CASSLYSGEAFF. Here the CDR3 DNA reads TGTGCCAGCAGCTTATACTCGGGGGAAGCTTTCTTT. The rearrangement links TRBV7-2 to TRBJ1-1; D is ambiguous. The germline CDR1 and CDR2 sequences are SGHTA and FQGNSA. The ends were cut back, 2 bases at V and 8 bases at J, with 9 bases in the middle. The CDR3 spans 12 residues.

The chain recombines TRBV7-8 with TRBJ2-7, with D perhaps TRBD2 (5 bases). This CDR3 contains 17 residues. Germline CDR1 is SGHVS and CDR2 is FQNEAQ. Trimming shortened V by 2 bases and J by 2 bases, and 19 bases separated the two germline ends. In DNA form, the CDR3 reads TGTGCCAGCAGCTTACCGGGAACTAGTGCGAAAACCTACGAGCAGTACTTC. Translated: CASSLPGTSAKTYEQYF. Looking up the rest from reference TRBV7-8 and TRBJ2-7 gives the full variable domain: GAGVSQSPRYKVAKRGQDVALRCDPISGHVSLFWYQQALGQGPEFLTYFQNEAQLDKSGLPSDRFFAERPEGSVSTLKIQRTQQEDSAVYLCASSLPGTSAKTYEQYFGPGTRLTVT.

Worth noting for this clonotype: At one end, the junction sequence differs from germline, possibly due to a read error. V is TRBV10-2 and J is TRBJ2-7, with 9 nucleotides matching TRBD2. This CDR3 has 15 amino acids. Germline loops: CDR1 WSHSY, CDR2 SAAADI. CDR3 nucleotides: TGCGCCGGCAGTGAGGCTAGCGGGGAGGTCGATGAGCAGTACTTC. As protein: CAGSEASGEVDEQYF.

This clonotype was recorded at least ten times. This chain links TRBV10-3 with TRBJ2-7; TRBD1 or TRBD2 may be the D gene (5 bases each). CDR1 and CDR2 (germline): ENHRY, SYGVKD. V was shortened by 4 bases and J by 3 bases, with 13 bases between the two germline ends. CDR3 length equals 14 residues. CDR3 loop: CAISGLERGYEQYF. DNA of the CDR3: TGTGCCATCAGTGGGTTGGAGAGGGGCTACGAGCAGTACTTC.

At least ten counts were recorded for this clonotype. This chain uses TRBV29-1 with TRBJ2-7; the D gene is possibly TRBD1 (6 bases). Germline loops: CDR1 SQVTM, CDR2 ANQGSEA. Trimming pared 1 base from V and 3 bases from J, leaving 19 bases between. This CDR3 comprises 16 residues. This chain's CDR3 is CSVEAPSGTKSYEQYF. The CDR3 DNA is TGCAGCGTTGAAGCCCCATCCGGGACAAAGAGCTACGAGCAGTACTTC.

This clonotype was found once. The chain joins TRBV7-2 to TRBJ2-7; TRBD2 matches 8 bases. There are 18 residues in the CDR3. Germline V lookup: CDR1 SGHTA, CDR2 FQGNSA. Trimming removed 0 bases from V and 3 bases from J; junction bases left unmatched: 13. CDR3 DNA: TGTGCCAGCAGCTTAGCAAGAACCGGGACTAGTAATCTCTACGAGCAGTACTTC. Its translation: CASSLARTGTSNLYEQYF.

Turning to this clonotype: A much larger clone differs from this one at a single base, so this may be a read error. The V and J genes are TRBV7-9 and TRBJ1-2; TRBD1 matches at 12 bases. This CDR3 is built from 14 residues. Germline V gene data show CDR1 as SEHNR and CDR2 as FQNEAQ (reference sequence). DNA for the CDR3: TGTGCCAGCAGCCGGGACAGGGGGCGCGATGGCTGCACCTTC. Amino acids: CASSRDRGRDGCTF.

The V gene is TRBV24-1, the J gene TRBJ2-2; D not resolved. With 4 bases removed from V and 4 bases from J, the gap between germline ends came to 3 bases. This CDR3 has 12 residues. CDR1 and CDR2 from the germline V gene are KGHDR and SFDVKD. The CDR3 reads CATSETTGELFF. CDR3 nucleotide sequence: TGTGCCACCAGTGAGACCACCGGGGAGCTGTTTTTT.

This clonotype was detected many times. The rearrangement links TRBV20-1 to TRBJ2-5; 8 nucleotides match TRBD2. Trimming took 2 bases from V and 5 from J; bases not matched to a gene: 7. Germline values: CDR1 DFQATT, CDR2 SNEGSKA (reference sequence). There are 14 residues in the CDR3. The CDR3 region has the DNA TGCAGTGCTAGAAGAGCGGGAGCTCTGGAGACCCAGTACTTC. It codes for CSARRAGALETQYF.

This clonotype was seen at least ten times. This rearrangement joins TRBV4-3 to TRBJ1-6, with D hard to call. Trimming removed 1 base from V and 8 bases from J, with 15 bases in between. The CDR3 has 16 residues. CDR1 and CDR2 (germline): LGHNA, YSLEER. The CDR3 DNA reads TGCGCCAGCAGCCAAGTTAGGACCGTTTCTGATTCACCCCTCCACTTT. It specifies CASSQVRTVSDSPLHF.